The source of this T cell receptor beta chain is a study of blood T cells in healthy people across ages. Study-level points and caveats: Samples with more naive T cells showed higher observed beta diversity. Greater diversity and more naive CD4+ cells were seen in long-lived donors than in aged donors. It was held that diversity estimates obtained from one million T cells represented underestimates.

The germline V gene has CDR1 SNHLY and CDR2 FYNNEI. The CDR3 is 13 residues long. As to this clonotype: What it recognizes is unknown. Relative to the germline gene, one junction end is altered; a read error may explain this.

Primers used in a second PCR of roughly 7 to 12 cycles were a sample-barcoded 5' primer and a J-beta primer mix. Any given sample supplied a minimum of 2.5 million CDR3-containing paired-end reads. A single record per CDR3 protein comes from TCRdb applying MiXCR to the 5' RACE reads. The data contain some 1,800,000 distinct CDR3 sequences, approximately 40% of them singletons. The receptor comes from a human donor in good health. Sequenced sample: blood. The chain has TRBV2 and TRBJ2-1; D possibly uses TRBD1 or TRBD2 (5 bases each). CDR3 sequence reads: CASSAGTGNGQFF. The CDR3 bases are TGTGCCAGCAGCGCCGGGACCGGCAATGGGCAGTTCTTC.